This T cell receptor (beta chain) is from a study of cytomegalovirus exposure and HLA in healthy donors. Findings and limits, study-wide: Reports credit the classifier with highly specific, highly sensitive diagnosis of cytomegalovirus status.

PCR employed 60 Vbeta and 13 Jbeta primers. Assay: immunoSEQ multiplex PCR; the TCRdb copy retains only in-frame clones and omits some. The table lists about 93,000 clones, under 85% of them singletons. As regards this clone: Its antigen is still unknown.

CDR1 is LGHNA, CDR2 YNFKEQ, per germline. V was trimmed by 4 bases and J by 6 bases, leaving 21 bases between them. The CDR3 is 17 residues long. The TCR sequence derives from a boy between 5 and 17 years old in good health and CMV-seronegative. The sample was PBMCs. V is TRBV4-2 and J is TRBJ1-4; no clear D gene. CDR3 bases: TGTGCCAGCAGCCCCGTTCTTCTGAGGGTTGGGGATGAAAAACTGTTTTTT. Translating gives CASSPVLLRVGDEKLFF.